The T cell receptor (beta chain) described here comes from a study of blood T cell repertoires in COVID-19. Across the whole study: In each case, the material was cDNA or gDNA derived from T cells, B-cell-depleted T cells, or PBMCs.

V gave up 5 bases and J gave up 4 bases; unmatched junction bases: 5. The CDR3 totals 14 residues. The germline gives CDR1 SGHDT, CDR2 YYEEEE. Authors' methods: Researchers report that nucleated cell counts were estimated from reference gene primer amplification. Repertoires were generated with immunoSEQ multiplex PCR, while TCRdb's copy carries only in-frame clones and drops some. From that table come the V and J calls and clone size; the DNA was used to work out D and trimming. The sample includes approximately 170,000 clones, about 85% seen only once; the top ten take 5.5% to 8%. Seattle enrolled patients during active infection and tracked them longitudinally.

The gene calls are TRBV5-6 and TRBJ1-5; 8 bases are a match to TRBD1. The sequenced sample was peripheral blood. The receptor comes from an elderly man with COVID-19, enrolled during active disease. The DNA for the CDR3 is TGTGCCAGCAGTGGAGGACAGGGTAATCAGCCCCAGCATTTT. This gives the protein CASSGGQGNQPQHF. Combining the CDR3 with reference TRBV5-6 and TRBJ1-5 gives the whole variable domain DAGVTQSPTHLIKTRGQQVTLRCSPKSGHDTVSWYQQALGQGPQFIFQYYEEEERQRGNFPDRFSGHQFPNYSSELNVNALLLGDSALYLCASSGGQGNQPQHFGDGTRLSIL.